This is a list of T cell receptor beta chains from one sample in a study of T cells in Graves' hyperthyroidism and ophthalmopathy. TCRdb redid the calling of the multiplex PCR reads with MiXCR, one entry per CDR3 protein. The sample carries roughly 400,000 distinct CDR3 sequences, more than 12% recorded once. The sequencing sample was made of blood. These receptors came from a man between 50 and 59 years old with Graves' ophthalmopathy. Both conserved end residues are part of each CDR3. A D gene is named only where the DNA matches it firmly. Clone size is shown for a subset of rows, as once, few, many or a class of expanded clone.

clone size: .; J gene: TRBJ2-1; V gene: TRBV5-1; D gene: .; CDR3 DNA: TGCGCCAGCATGGAGGTTACCACCTACAATGAGCAGTTCTTC; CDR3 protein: CASMEVTTYNEQFF
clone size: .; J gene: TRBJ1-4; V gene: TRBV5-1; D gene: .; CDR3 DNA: TGCGCCAGCAGCACCGGCACCACAACTAATGAAAAACTGTTTTTT; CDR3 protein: CASSTGTTTNEKLFF
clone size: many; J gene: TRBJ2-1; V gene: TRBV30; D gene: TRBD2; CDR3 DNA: TGTGCCTGGAGTGTACGGGGCGGGAGGCCCTACAATGAGCAGTTCTTC; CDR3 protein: CAWSVRGGRPYNEQFF
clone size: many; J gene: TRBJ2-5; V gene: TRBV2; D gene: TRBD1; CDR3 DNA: TGTGCCAGCACGACGGACAGGGTCCAAGAGACCCAGTACTTC; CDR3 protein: CASTTDRVQETQYF
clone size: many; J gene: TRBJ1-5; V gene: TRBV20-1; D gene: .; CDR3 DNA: TGCAGTGCTAGAGAGACCGGGACGTTTAGCAATCAGCCCCAGCATTTT; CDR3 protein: CSARETGTFSNQPQHF
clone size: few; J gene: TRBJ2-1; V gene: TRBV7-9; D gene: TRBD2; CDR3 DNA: TGTGCCAGCAGAGAGCTGGCGGGAGGGTACAATGAGCAGTTCTTC; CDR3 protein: CASRELAGGYNEQFF
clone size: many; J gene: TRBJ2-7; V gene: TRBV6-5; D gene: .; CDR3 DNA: TGTGCCAGCAGGGATAGGACATTTAGCCACGAGCAGTACTTC; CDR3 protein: CASRDRTFSHEQYF
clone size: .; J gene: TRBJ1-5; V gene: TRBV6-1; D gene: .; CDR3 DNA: TGTGCCAGCAGTGCGTCAGGGGCTAGCAATCAGCCCCAGCATTTT; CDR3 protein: CASSASGASNQPQHF
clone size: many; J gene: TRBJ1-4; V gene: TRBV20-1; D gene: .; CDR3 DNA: TGCAGTGCTAGGTTGGCCCTCCCCCTGGGTGAAAAACTGTTTTTT; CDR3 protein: CSARLALPLGEKLFF
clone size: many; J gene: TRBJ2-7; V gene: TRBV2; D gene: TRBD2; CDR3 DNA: TGTGCCAGCAGTGAAGCGCGGGGTCTAGCGGGGGACTACGAGCAGTACTTC; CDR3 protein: CASSEARGLAGDYEQYF
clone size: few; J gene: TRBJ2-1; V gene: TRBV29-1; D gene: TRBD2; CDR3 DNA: TGCAGCGCCCGGATCGGGACTAGCGGGAGTACCTACAATGAGCAGTTCTTC; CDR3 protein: CSARIGTSGSTYNEQFF
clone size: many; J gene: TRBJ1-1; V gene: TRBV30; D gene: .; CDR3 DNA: TGTGCCTGGAACCCACCGGGGGGCACCACTGAAGCTTTCTTT; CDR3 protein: CAWNPPGGTTEAFF
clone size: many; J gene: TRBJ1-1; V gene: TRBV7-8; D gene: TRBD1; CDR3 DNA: TGTGCCAGCAGCTTAGTCTGGGACAGGGGGCGCCGGGACACTGAAGCTTTCTTT; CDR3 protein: CASSLVWDRGRRDTEAFF
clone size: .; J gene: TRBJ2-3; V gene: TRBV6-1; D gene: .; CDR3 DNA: TGTGCCAGCAGTTTTCAGGGTCTAGCAATCACAGATACGCAGTATTTT; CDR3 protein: CASSFQGLAITDTQYF
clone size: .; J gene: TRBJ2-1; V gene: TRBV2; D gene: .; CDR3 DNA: TGTGCCAGCAGTGTCCGCAGGGCGGATGAGCAGTTCTTC; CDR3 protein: CASSVRRADEQFF
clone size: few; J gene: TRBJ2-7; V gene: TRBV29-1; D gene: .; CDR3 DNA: TGCAGCGTTGTTCTACAGGGCTACGAGCAGTACTTC; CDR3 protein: CSVVLQGYEQYF
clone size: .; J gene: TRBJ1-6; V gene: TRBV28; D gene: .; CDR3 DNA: TGTGCCAGCAGTTTTAACGCCCCGGGGCAATCACCCCTCCACTTT; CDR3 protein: CASSFNAPGQSPLHF
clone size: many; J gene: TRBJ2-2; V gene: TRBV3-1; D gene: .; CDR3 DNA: TGTGCCAGCAGCCAAGGGATGCTAGCGGAGGGGGACGGGGAGCTGTTTTTT; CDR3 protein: CASSQGMLAEGDGELFF
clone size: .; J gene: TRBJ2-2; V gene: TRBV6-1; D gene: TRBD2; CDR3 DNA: TGTGCCAGCAGGATAGCGGGAGAAGTCACCGGGGAGCTGTTTTTT; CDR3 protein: CASRIAGEVTGELFF
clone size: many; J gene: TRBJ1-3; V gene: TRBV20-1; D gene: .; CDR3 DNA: TGCAGTGCTATACCCGCCGTTCTGAGAAACACCATATATTTT; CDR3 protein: CSAIPAVLRNTIYF
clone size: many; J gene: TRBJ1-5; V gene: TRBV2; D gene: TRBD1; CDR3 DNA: TGTGCCAGCAGGGCCGGGACAGCTAGCAATCAGCCCCAGCATTTT; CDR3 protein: CASRAGTASNQPQHF
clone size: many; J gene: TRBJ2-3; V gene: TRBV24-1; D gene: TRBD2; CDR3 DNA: TGTGCCACCAGTGATTCAGGGACTAGCGGGAGTCTCACAGATACGCAGTATTTT; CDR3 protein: CATSDSGTSGSLTDTQYF
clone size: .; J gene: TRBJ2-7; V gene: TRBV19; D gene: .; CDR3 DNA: TGTGCCAGTAGGGAGAGGAGCGGGCGGAACGAGCAGTACTTC; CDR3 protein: CASRERSGRNEQYF
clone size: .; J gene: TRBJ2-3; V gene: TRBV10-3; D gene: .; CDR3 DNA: TGTGCCATCAGCAACACAGATACGCAGTATTTT; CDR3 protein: CAISNTDTQYF
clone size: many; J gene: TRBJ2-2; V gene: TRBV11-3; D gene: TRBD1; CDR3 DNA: TGTGCCAGCAGCTCAAGGGGGCGGTCGAACACCGGGGAGCTGTTTTTT; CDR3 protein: CASSSRGRSNTGELFF
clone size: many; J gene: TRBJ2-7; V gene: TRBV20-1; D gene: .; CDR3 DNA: TGCAGTGCTAGGGGGGGAACTGCCCTCCACTACGAGCAGTACTTC; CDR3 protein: CSARGGTALHYEQYF
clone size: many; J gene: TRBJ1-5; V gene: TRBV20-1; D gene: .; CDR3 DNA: TGCAGTGCCCGGACCTTGGGCAATCAGCCCCAGCATTTT; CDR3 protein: CSARTLGNQPQHF
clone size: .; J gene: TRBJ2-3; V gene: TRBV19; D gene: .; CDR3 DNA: TGTGCCAGTAGTATTTTCTCACAGGATACGCAGTATTTT; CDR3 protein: CASSIFSQDTQYF
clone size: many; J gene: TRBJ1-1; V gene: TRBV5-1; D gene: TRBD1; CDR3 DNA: TGCGCCAGCAGCATCAACAGACAGGGTCGGACTGAAGCTTTCTTT; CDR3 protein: CASSINRQGRTEAFF
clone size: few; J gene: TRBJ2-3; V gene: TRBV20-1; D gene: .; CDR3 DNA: TGCAGTGCTTCAGGACGTATGGGTACGCAGTATTTT; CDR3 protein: CSASGRMGTQYF
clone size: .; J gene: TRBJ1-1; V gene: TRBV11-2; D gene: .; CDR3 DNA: TGTGCCAGCAGCTTAGTAGCAGGGGCCACCCGAAGCCCCACCACTGAAGCTTTCTTT; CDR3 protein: CASSLVAGATRSPTTEAFF
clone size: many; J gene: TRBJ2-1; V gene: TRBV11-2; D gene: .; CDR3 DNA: TGTGCCAGCCGTCTCGATCCTAGTCTAGGGGAGCAGTTCTTC; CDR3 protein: CASRLDPSLGEQFF
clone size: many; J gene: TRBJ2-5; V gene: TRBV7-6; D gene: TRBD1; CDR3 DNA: TGTGCCAGCAGCCCCCTTGCGACAGGGGGGGGGGAGGGGACCCAGTACTTC; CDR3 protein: CASSPLATGGGEGTQYF
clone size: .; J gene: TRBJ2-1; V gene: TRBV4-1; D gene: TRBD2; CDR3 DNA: TGCGCCAGCAGCCAAGATAGGACTAGCGGGAGAAATGAGCAGTTCTTC; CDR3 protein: CASSQDRTSGRNEQFF
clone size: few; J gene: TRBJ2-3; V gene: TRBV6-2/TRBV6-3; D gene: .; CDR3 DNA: TGTGCCAGCAGTTATAGGGCCTCGATCACAGATACGCAGTATTTT; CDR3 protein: CASSYRASITDTQYF
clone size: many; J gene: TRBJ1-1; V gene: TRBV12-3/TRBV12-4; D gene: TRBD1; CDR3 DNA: TGTGCCAGCAGGGCCGAAGGGGACAGTATCGCTGAAGCTTTCTTT; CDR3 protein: CASRAEGDSIAEAFF
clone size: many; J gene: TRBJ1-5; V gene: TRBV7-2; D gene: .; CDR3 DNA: TGTGCCAGCACCTGGACAGTCAATCAGCCCCAGCATTTT; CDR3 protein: CASTWTVNQPQHF
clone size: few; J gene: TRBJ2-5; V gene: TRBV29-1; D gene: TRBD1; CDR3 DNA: TGCAGCGTTGGCCCCAGGACAGGGAGGAACCAAGAGACCCAGTACTTC; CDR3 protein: CSVGPRTGRNQETQYF
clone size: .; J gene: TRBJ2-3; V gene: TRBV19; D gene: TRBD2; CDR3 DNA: TGTGCCAGTAGTATAGCTAGCGGGAGAAGGACAGATACGCAGTATTTT; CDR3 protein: CASSIASGRRTDTQYF
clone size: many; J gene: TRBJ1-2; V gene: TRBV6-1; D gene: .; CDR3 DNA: TGTGCCAGCAGAAGGGGTTCGGGAAACTATGGCTACACCTTC; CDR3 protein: CASRRGSGNYGYTF
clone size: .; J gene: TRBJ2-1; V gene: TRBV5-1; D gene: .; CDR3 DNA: TGCGCCAGCAGCCTCCAACTGGGATCCTACAATGAGCAGTTCTTC; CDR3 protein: CASSLQLGSYNEQFF
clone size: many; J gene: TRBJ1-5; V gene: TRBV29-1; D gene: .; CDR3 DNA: TGCAGCGGCACGCAGGCGGGGAAGGGCAATCAGCCCCAGCATTTT; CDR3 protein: CSGTQAGKGNQPQHF
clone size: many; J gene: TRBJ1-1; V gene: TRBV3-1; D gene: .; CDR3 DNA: TGTGCCAGCAGCCAAGTTACTCTGAGGAGAACTGAAGCTTTCTTT; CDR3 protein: CASSQVTLRRTEAFF
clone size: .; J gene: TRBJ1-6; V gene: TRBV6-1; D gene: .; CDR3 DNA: TGTGCCACCGCGGCGGGGGGCCTCTATAATTCACCCCTCCACTTT; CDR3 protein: CATAAGGLYNSPLHF
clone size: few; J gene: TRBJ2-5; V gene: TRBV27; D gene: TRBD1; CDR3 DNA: TGTGCCAGCAGGAGTCAATACGGACAGGGTATTTGGTACTTC; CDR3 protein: CASRSQYGQGIWYF
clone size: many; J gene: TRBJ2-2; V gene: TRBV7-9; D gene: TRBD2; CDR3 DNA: TGTGCCACCCAGATAGGGGGCCACCTAGCGGGAGGTGACACCGGGGAGCTGTTTTTT; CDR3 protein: CATQIGGHLAGGDTGELFF
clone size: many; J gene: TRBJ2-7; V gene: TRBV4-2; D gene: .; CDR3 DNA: TGTGCCAGCAGCCAAGTTCCGGACGTACGGGAGCAGTACTTC; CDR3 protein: CASSQVPDVREQYF
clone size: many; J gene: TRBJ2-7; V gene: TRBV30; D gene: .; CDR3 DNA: TGTGCCTGGAGCTTCAGCTACGAGCAGTACTTC; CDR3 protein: CAWSFSYEQYF
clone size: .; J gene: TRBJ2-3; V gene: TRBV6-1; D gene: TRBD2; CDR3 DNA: TGTGCCAGCAGGGCAATTAGCGGGAGTTTCACAGATACGCAGTATTTT; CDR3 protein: CASRAISGSFTDTQYF
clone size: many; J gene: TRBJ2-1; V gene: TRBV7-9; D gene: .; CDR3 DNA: TGTGCCACCCCAGGGTCCACGACTGGCAATGAGCAGTTCTTC; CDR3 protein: CATPGSTTGNEQFF
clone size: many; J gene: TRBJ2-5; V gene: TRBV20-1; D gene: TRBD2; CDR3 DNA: TGCAGTGCTAGCGCTCTAGCGGGAGGGGCGGAGACCCAGTACTTC; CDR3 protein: CSASALAGGAETQYF
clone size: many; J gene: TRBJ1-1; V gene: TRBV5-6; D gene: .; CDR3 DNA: TGTGCCAGCAGCCGACAGGATTTGAACACTGAAGCTTTCTTT; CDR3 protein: CASSRQDLNTEAFF
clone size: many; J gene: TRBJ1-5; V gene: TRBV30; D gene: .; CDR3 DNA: TGTGCCTGGAGTTTGGGGGCCCAACAGCCCCAGCATTTT; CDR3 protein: CAWSLGAQQPQHF
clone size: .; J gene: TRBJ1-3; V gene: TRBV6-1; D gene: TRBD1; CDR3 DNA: TGTGCCAGCTCGCGGGACAGCTTTCTAAGCTCTGGAAACACCATATATTTT; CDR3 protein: CASSRDSFLSSGNTIYF
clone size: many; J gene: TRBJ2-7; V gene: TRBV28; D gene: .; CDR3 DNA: TGTGCCAGCAGTTTTGAGCGATCTCCTCCTCGCGAGCAGTACTTC; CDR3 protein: CASSFERSPPREQYF